These 32 T cell receptor beta chains came from one sample sequenced in a study of shared clonotypes between healthy human individuals. Cells designated naive CD8 were CD45RO-negative and were positively selected for CCR7, with terminally differentiated effector memory CD45RA+ cells excluded. TCRdb's copy holds only in-frame clones and misses some; the assay was immunoSEQ multiplex PCR. The table lists hundreds of thousands of clones, roughly 95% of them singletons. The sequencing input was naive CD8+ T cells sorted from blood. The receptors derive from a woman aged 30 to 39 in good health.

This chain uses TRBV5-8 with TRBJ2-2; D is perhaps TRBD1 or TRBD2 (5 bases each). Trimming removed 5 bases at V and 4 bases at J, with 18 bases between. The CDR3 loop spans 16 amino acids. CDR1 and CDR2 from the germline V gene are SGHTS and YDEGEE. The DNA for the CDR3 is TGTGCCAGCAGTTACCGGGACCCTCCTTTCACCGGGGAGCTGTTTTTT. Its translation: CASSYRDPPFTGELFF.

The V call is TRBV27, the J call TRBJ1-1; D is unresolved. V was pared by 5 bases and J by 1 base, with 11 bases between. Germline V gene lookup returns CDR1 MNHEY and CDR2 SMNVEV (reference sequence). CDR3 length: 14 residues. The CDR3 DNA reads TGTGCCAGCAGTCAAGTCGGTACGAACACTGAAGCTTTCTTT. It is translated as CASSQVGTNTEAFF.

The chain links TRBV25-1 to TRBJ2-7; a weak D match, TRBD1 (5 bases). V gave up 3 bases and J gave up 5 bases, with 11 bases separating them. Germline CDR1 is MGHDK and CDR2 is SYGVNS. The CDR3 is 13 amino acids. The CDR3 DNA sequence: TGTGCCAGCAGTGAGTCAGGGTTGAACGAGCAGTACTTC. This translates into CASSESGLNEQYF.

The chain combines TRBV9 with TRBJ2-6; TRBD2 might be the D (5 bases). The CDR3 consists of 15 residues. V shed 3 bases and J shed 0 bases, with 7 bases lying between them. Germline assignment: CDR1 SGDLS and CDR2 YYNGEE. CDR3 DNA: TGTGCCAGCAGCGGAGGGTACTCTGGGGCCAACGTCCTGACTTTC. Translated, it gives CASSGGYSGANVLTF.

This chain connects TRBV2 to TRBJ1-3, with D tentatively TRBD1 (5 bases). Trimming took off 8 bases at V and 7 bases at J, with 24 bases between the two ends. CDR1 and CDR2 from the germline V gene are SNHLY and FYNNEI. CDR3 size: 16 residues. The CDR3 loop reads CASLVGSQGPGNTIYF. The CDR3 DNA reads TGTGCCAGCCTCGTGGGCAGCCAGGGCCCAGGGAACACCATATATTTT. The whole variable domain, filled in from reference TRBV2 and TRBJ1-3, reads EPEVTQTPSHQVTQMGQEVILRCVPISNHLYFYWYRQILGQKVEFLVSFYNNEISEKSEIFDDQFSVERPDGSNFTLKIRSTKLEDSAMYFCASLVGSQGPGNTIYFGEGSWLTVV.

The chain recombines TRBV19 with TRBJ1-5, with a tentative D call TRBD1 (6 bases). V was cut by 5 bases and J by 4 bases, with 6 bases left in between. The CDR3 has 12 amino acids. CDR1 LNHDA and CDR2 SQIVND come from the germline V gene (reference sequence). The DNA for the CDR3 is TGTGCCAGTAGTCAGGGGAATCAGCCCCAGCATTTT. Encoded protein: CASSQGNQPQHF.

The chain links TRBV27 to TRBJ2-7, with 8 bases identical to TRBD1. The CDR3 contains 13 residues. CDR1 and CDR2 from the germline V gene are MNHEY and SMNVEV (reference sequence). The ends lost 3 bases at V and 6 bases at J; junction bases unmatched: 4. The CDR3 loop is CASSFRGPGEQYF. DNA of the CDR3: TGTGCCAGCAGTTTCAGGGGGCCGGGCGAGCAGTACTTC.

This chain joins TRBV27 and TRBJ2-7, with 15 bases matching TRBD2. Germline V gene sequence: CDR1 MNHEY, CDR2 SMNVEV (reference sequence). V was pared by 1 base and J by 3 bases, with 16 bases of the junction left unmatched. The CDR3 sequence is 21 residues long. CDR3 residues: CASSLFGNGLAGGPSYYEQYF. As DNA, the CDR3 is TGTGCCAGCAGTTTATTTGGGAATGGACTAGCGGGAGGGCCTAGTTACTACGAGCAGTACTTC.

Note on this clone: This sample includes further DNA sequences coding for the same CDR3. The V and J genes are TRBV20-1 and TRBJ2-7; D is undetermined. The CDR3 runs 10 residues. Germline V CDR1 and CDR2: DFQATT, SNEGSKA (reference sequence). Deletions cut 6 bases from V and 3 bases from J, with 6 bases between. CDR3 sequence reads: CSALNYEQYF. The CDR3 DNA is TGCAGTGCCTTGAACTACGAGCAGTACTTC.

V is TRBV5-6 and J is TRBJ1-3; TRBD1 might be the D (5 bases). V was shortened by 2 bases and J by 2 bases, with 14 bases between the two germline ends. CDR3 length: 16 amino acids. Germline CDR1 and CDR2: SGHDT and YYEEEE. This CDR3 is CASSFPGISTGNTIYF. DNA for the CDR3: TGTGCCAGCAGCTTCCCAGGGATTAGCACTGGAAACACCATATATTTT.

V and J are TRBV5-6 and TRBJ2-7; 7 nucleotides line up with TRBD1. The CDR3 extends over 14 amino acids. Germline V gives CDR1 SGHDT, CDR2 YYEEEE. Trimming cost V 0 bases and J 6 bases; bases outside gene matches: 6. In DNA form, the CDR3 reads TGTGCCAGCAGCTTGGAGACGACAGGGCCCGAGCAGTACTTC. It codes for CASSLETTGPEQYF.

Regarding this clone: The identical CDR3 is also encoded by other nucleotide sequences in the sample. Here the CDR3 reads CASSLGASRGYEQYF. DNA of the CDR3: TGTGCCAGCAGTTTAGGGGCTAGCCGTGGGTACGAGCAGTACTTC. The rearrangement links TRBV27 to TRBJ2-7; D assignment may be TRBD1 or TRBD2 (5 bases each). Trimming cost V 2 bases and J 4 bases, with 15 bases left between them. The CDR3 is 15 amino acids. Germline V gene data show CDR1 as MNHEY and CDR2 as SMNVEV (reference sequence).

V usage is TRBV28 and J usage is TRBJ2-5; 7 bases align to TRBD1. The CDR3 totals 15 residues. CDR1 and CDR2 from the germline V gene are MDHEN and SYDVKM. J was trimmed by 1 base and V by 3 bases; bases with no gene match: 5. Here the CDR3 DNA reads TGTGCCAGCAGTTTCACCTGGGACAGCCAAGAGACCCAGTACTTC. It yields the protein CASSFTWDSQETQYF.

V usage is TRBV19 and J usage is TRBJ2-3, with D unclear. This CDR3 is built from 18 residues. Germline-derived CDR1 and CDR2 are LNHDA and SQIVND (reference sequence). Between the trimmed V and J ends, which lost 2 bases and 0 bases, there was a span of 18 bases. The CDR3 loop is CASSILPATPVSTDTQYF. For the CDR3, the DNA is TGTGCCAGTAGTATACTGCCCGCTACCCCCGTTAGCACAGATACGCAGTATTTT.

The rearrangement joins TRBV2 to TRBJ2-7, with D tentatively TRBD2 (6 bases). Trimming removed 5 bases at V and 5 bases at J, with 10 bases between. The CDR3 is 12 amino acids. CDR1 is SNHLY, CDR2 FYNNEI, per germline. The CDR3 here is CASSTGVDEQYF. The CDR3 DNA reads as TGTGCCAGCAGTACGGGAGTCGACGAGCAGTACTTC.

The rearrangement joins TRBV27 to TRBJ2-1; D not certain. This CDR3 has 12 amino acids. From germline, CDR1 is MNHEY and CDR2 SMNVEV (reference sequence). The V gene lost 8 bases and the J gene lost 5 bases, with 10 bases spanning the gap. The CDR3 is CASQTLDNEQFF. The CDR3 bases are TGTGCCAGCCAAACCCTTGACAATGAGCAGTTCTTC.

The chain joins TRBV29-1 to TRBJ2-3; D ambiguous. The CDR3 extends over 14 amino acids. Germline assignment: CDR1 SQVTM and CDR2 ANQGSEA. Trimming took off 3 bases at V and 1 base at J, with 11 bases between the two ends. CDR3 sequence: CSVDGELGTDTQYF. DNA of the CDR3: TGCAGCGTTGATGGCGAGTTGGGCACAGATACGCAGTATTTT.

In DNA form, the CDR3 reads TGCGCCAGCAGCTTGGAGCAGGGGCCTGCCGTCTACGAGCAGTACTTC. This translates into CASSLEQGPAVYEQYF. The rearrangement uses TRBV5-1 and TRBJ2-7, with D possibly TRBD1 on 6 matching bases. The CDR3 sequence is 16 residues long. Germline CDR1 reads SGHRS; CDR2 reads YFSETQ. V gave up 0 bases and J gave up 3 bases, with 16 bases separating them.

This clone was observed once. The chain recombines TRBV27 with TRBJ2-7; possible D gene TRBD2, 6 bases. Germline CDR1 MNHEY, CDR2 SMNVEV (reference sequence). Deletions cut 11 bases from V and 5 bases from J, with 22 bases between. This CDR3 comprises 14 residues. CDR3 sequence (DNA): TGTGCCCTTCCCGGGGTGGAGGGTAGGAACGAGCAGTACTTC. This codes for CALPGVEGRNEQYF.

This rearrangement joins TRBV7-9 to TRBJ2-7; D is unresolved. The germline V and J ends were trimmed by 5 bases and 0 bases, with 11 bases remaining between them. Germline CDR1 reads SEHNR; CDR2 reads FQNEAQ (reference sequence). The CDR3 runs to 14 residues. CDR3 loop: CASSPVLSSYEQYF. In DNA form, the CDR3 reads TGTGCCAGCAGCCCTGTTTTGAGCTCCTACGAGCAGTACTTC.

The V gene is TRBV7-8, the J gene TRBJ2-7; D perhaps matches TRBD2 (6 bases). The V end lost 4 bases, the J end lost 2 bases, and 12 bases lay between the germline ends. CDR1 is SGHVS and CDR2 is FQNEAQ in the germline V gene. The CDR3 is 14 amino acids. CDR3 sequence (DNA): TGTGCCAGCAGCTGGGGGGACCGCCCCTACGAGCAGTACTTC. Residues: CASSWGDRPYEQYF. Based on the CDR3 plus reference TRBV7-8 and TRBJ2-7, the full variable domain is GAGVSQSPRYKVAKRGQDVALRCDPISGHVSLFWYQQALGQGPEFLTYFQNEAQLDKSGLPSDRFFAERPEGSVSTLKIQRTQQEDSAVYLCASSWGDRPYEQYFGPGTRLTVT.

The chain uses TRBV27 and TRBJ2-7; 8 bases agree with TRBD1. CDR3 length: 15 residues. Germline CDR1 reads MNHEY; CDR2 reads SMNVEV (reference sequence). V gave up 3 bases and J gave up 4 bases; unmatched junction bases: 8. CDR3 coding DNA: TGTGCCAGCAGTTTTTTAGGGACAGGCTTGTACGAGCAGTACTTC. Its translation is CASSFLGTGLYEQYF.

The chain combines TRBV9 with TRBJ2-1; D ambiguous. The CDR3 length is 15 residues. From germline, CDR1 is SGDLS and CDR2 YYNGEE. Trimming took off 2 bases at V and 1 base at J, with 10 bases between the two ends. CDR3 in amino acids: CASSVPPKSYNEQFF. The CDR3 region has the DNA TGTGCCAGCAGCGTCCCCCCGAAGTCCTACAATGAGCAGTTCTTC.

The count of this clone is one. In DNA, the CDR3 is TGCAGCGTACCGACGTGGGCGTCTAGCGGCCATGAGCAGTTCTTC. It translates to CSVPTWASSGHEQFF. The chain has TRBV29-1 and TRBJ2-1; 7 bases agree with TRBD2. In germline, CDR1 is SQVTM, CDR2 ANQGSEA. CDR3 size: 15 residues. Unmatched junction bases numbered 16, after V lost 6 bases and J lost 8 bases.

The rearrangement joins TRBV30 to TRBJ2-7; D perhaps matches TRBD2 (7 bases). This CDR3 has 13 residues. V lost 0 bases to trimming and J lost 6 bases, with 12 bases between them. In germline, CDR1 is GTSNPN, CDR2 SVGIG (reference sequence). DNA for the CDR3: TGTGCCTGGAGTGTGGGGGGGCTGGTCGAGCAGTACTTC. Translating it yields CAWSVGGLVEQYF.

This chain uses TRBV9 with TRBJ1-3; no clear D. The CDR3 spans 16 residues. V gave up 0 bases and J gave up 0 bases, with 10 bases separating them. CDR1 SGDLS and CDR2 YYNGEE come from the germline V gene. Written as DNA, the CDR3 is TGTGCCAGCAGCGTAGGTTTTCGGGCCTCTGGAAACACCATATATTTT. Translated: CASSVGFRASGNTIYF.

The chain joins TRBV28 to TRBJ1-2, with D hard to call. This CDR3 is 15 amino acids long. CDR1 and CDR2 (germline): MDHEN, SYDVKM. With 2 bases removed from V and 4 bases from J, the gap between germline ends came to 14 bases. The CDR3 coding sequence is TGTGCCAGCAGTTTAAGTATCGCACCGAGCTATGGCTACACCTTC. Translating it yields CASSLSIAPSYGYTF.

With regard to this clone: This CDR3 is also generated by other DNA sequences in the sample. V is TRBV7-2 and J is TRBJ1-1; D perhaps matches TRBD1 (6 bases). The CDR3 covers 14 residues. Germline V lookup: CDR1 SGHTA, CDR2 FQGNSA. V was cut by 2 bases and J by 1 base, with 8 bases left in between. CDR3 in DNA: TGTGCCAGCAGCTTAACGACAGGGAACACTGAAGCTTTCTTT. This encodes CASSLTTGNTEAFF. The full variable domain, in which reference TRBV7-2 and TRBJ1-1 provide the parts outside the CDR3, is GAGVSQSPSNKVTEKGKDVELRCDPISGHTALYWYRQSLGQGLEFLIYFQGNSAPDKSGLPSDRFSAERTGGSVSTLTIQRTQQEDSAVYLCASSLTTGNTEAFFGQGTRLTVV.

V and J are TRBV7-8 and TRBJ2-2; 11 bases match TRBD2. The V and J ends lost 1 base and 5 bases, in that order; junction bases with no gene match: 12. The CDR3 length is 19 residues. Germline CDR1 reads SGHVS; CDR2 reads FQNEAQ. The CDR3 region has the DNA TGTGCCAGCAGCTTAGGTACGCCGGGACTAGCGGCTTTGACCGGGGAGCTGTTTTTT. Residues: CASSLGTPGLAALTGELFF.

The chain recombines TRBV4-1 with TRBJ1-5; no firm D call. This CDR3 has 16 amino acids. Germline V lookup: CDR1 MGHRA, CDR2 YSYEKL. V was shortened by 0 bases and J by 5 bases, with 14 bases between the two germline ends. The CDR3 sequence: CASSQEGVGRDQPQHF. In DNA, the CDR3 is TGCGCCAGCAGCCAAGAAGGTGTCGGAAGGGATCAGCCCCAGCATTTT.

The genes are TRBV28 and TRBJ1-1, with unresolved D. This CDR3 comprises 15 residues. The V end was cut by 2 bases, the J end by 0 bases, with 10 bases between. Germline V gene data show CDR1 as MDHEN and CDR2 as SYDVKM. The CDR3 DNA reads as TGTGCCAGCAGTTTAGGGCAGAAGATGAACACTGAAGCTTTCTTT. Its translation: CASSLGQKMNTEAFF.

This clone came up once. The J gene is TRBJ1-4, the V gene TRBV4-2; D may be TRBD1 (5 bases). Trimming shortened V by 4 bases and J by 8 bases, and 20 bases separated the two germline ends. Germline V gene data show CDR1 as LGHNA and CDR2 as YNFKEQ. The CDR3 totals 16 residues. The CDR3 reads CASSRSRGSEREKLFF. The CDR3 DNA sequence: TGTGCCAGCAGCCGGAGCCGGGGCAGTGAACGCGAAAAACTGTTTTTT.